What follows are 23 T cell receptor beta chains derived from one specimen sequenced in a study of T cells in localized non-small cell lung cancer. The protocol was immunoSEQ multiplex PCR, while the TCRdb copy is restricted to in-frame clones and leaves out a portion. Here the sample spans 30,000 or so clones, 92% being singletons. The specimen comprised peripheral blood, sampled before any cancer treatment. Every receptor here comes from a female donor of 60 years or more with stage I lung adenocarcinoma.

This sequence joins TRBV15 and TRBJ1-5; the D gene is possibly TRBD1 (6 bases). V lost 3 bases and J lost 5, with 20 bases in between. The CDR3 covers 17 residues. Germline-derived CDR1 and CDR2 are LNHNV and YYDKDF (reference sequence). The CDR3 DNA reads TGTGCCACCAGCAGCATCGGAGGGGGGACTGACCATCAGCCCCAGCATTTT. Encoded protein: CATSSIGGGTDHQPQHF. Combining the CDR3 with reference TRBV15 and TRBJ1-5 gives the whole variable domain DAMVIQNPRYQVTQFGKPVTLSCSQTLNHNVMYWYQQKSSQAPKLLFHYYDKDFNNEADTPDNFQSRRPNTSFCFLDIRSPGLGDTAMYLCATSSIGGGTDHQPQHFGDGTRLSIL.

Written as DNA, the CDR3 is TGTGCCAGCAGCCAGACGGATCAGGGAGGCACTGAAGCTTTCTTT. Translation gives CASSQTDQGGTEAFF. The V call is TRBV6-5, the J call TRBJ1-1, with a tentative D call TRBD1 (5 bases). The CDR3 covers 15 residues. V was clipped by 6 bases and J by 4 bases, with 18 bases between them. Germline V gives CDR1 MNHEY, CDR2 SVGAGI.

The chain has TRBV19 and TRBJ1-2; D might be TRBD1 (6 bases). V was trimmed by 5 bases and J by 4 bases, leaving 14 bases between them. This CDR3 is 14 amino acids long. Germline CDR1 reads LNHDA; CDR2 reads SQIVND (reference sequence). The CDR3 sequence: CASSALQGRYGYTF. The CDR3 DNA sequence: TGTGCCAGTAGTGCCTTACAGGGTCGCTATGGCTACACCTTC.

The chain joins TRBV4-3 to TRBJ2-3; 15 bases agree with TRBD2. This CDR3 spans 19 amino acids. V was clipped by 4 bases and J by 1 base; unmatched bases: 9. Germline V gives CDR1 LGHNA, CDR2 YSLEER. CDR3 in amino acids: CASSLFGLAGGPGTDTQYF. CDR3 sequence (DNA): TGCGCCAGCAGCCTCTTTGGACTAGCGGGGGGGCCGGGCACAGATACGCAGTATTTT.

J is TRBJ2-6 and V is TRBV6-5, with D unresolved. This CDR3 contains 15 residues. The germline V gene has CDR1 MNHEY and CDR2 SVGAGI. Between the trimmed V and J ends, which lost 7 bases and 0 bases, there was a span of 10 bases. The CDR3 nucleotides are TGTGCCAGCACCCGGGTGCACTCTGGGGCCAACGTCCTGACTTTC. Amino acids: CASTRVHSGANVLTF.

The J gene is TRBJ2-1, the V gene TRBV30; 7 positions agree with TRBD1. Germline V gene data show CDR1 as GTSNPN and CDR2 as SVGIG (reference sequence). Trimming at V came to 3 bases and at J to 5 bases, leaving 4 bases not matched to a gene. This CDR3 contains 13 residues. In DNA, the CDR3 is TGTGCCTGGAGGCTAGACAGGGACAATGAGCAGTTCTTC. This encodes CAWRLDRDNEQFF.

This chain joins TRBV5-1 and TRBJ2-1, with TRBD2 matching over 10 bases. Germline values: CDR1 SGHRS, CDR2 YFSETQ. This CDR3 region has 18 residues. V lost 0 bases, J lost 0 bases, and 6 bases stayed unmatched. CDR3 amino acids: CASSLALAGVDSYNEQFF. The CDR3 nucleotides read TGCGCCAGCAGCTTGGCGCTAGCGGGGGTGGACTCCTACAATGAGCAGTTCTTC.

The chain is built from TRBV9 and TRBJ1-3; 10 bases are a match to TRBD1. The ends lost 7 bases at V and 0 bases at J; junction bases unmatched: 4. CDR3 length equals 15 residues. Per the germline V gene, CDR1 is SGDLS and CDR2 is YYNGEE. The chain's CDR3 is CASGQGGFSGNTIYF. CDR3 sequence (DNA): TGTGCCAGCGGACAGGGGGGTTTCTCTGGAAACACCATATATTTT.

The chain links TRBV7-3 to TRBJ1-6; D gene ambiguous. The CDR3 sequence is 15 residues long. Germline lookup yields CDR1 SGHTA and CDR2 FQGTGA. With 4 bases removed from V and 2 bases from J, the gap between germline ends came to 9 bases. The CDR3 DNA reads TGTGCCAGCAGCTACACAGCCCCCTATAATTCACCCCTCCACTTT. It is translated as CASSYTAPYNSPLHF.

CDR3: CASSRLTGTSSYNSPLHF. CDR3 nucleotides: TGTGCCAGCAGCCGGCTCACAGGGACGAGCTCCTATAATTCACCCCTCCACTTT. This rearrangement joins TRBV13 to TRBJ1-6; tentatively, D is TRBD1 (6 bases). V was clipped by 5 bases and J by 0 bases, with 17 bases between them. There are 18 residues in the CDR3. Germline V gene lookup returns CDR1 PRHDT and CDR2 FYEKMQ (reference sequence).

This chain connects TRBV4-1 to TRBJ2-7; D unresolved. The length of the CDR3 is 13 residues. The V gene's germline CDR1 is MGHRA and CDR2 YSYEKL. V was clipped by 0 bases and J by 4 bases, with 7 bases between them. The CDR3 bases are TGCGCCAGCAGCCAAGAATGGGCGTACGAGCAGTACTTC. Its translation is CASSQEWAYEQYF.

CDR3 in amino acids: CASTPSGNLYGYTF. DNA of the CDR3: TGTGCCAGCACTCCTTCGGGTAACTTATATGGCTACACCTTC. This rearrangement joins TRBV7-2 to TRBJ1-2; D is undetermined. Trimming removed 7 bases at V and 5 bases at J, with 17 bases between. From germline, CDR1 is SGHTA and CDR2 FQGNSA. This CDR3 region has 14 residues.

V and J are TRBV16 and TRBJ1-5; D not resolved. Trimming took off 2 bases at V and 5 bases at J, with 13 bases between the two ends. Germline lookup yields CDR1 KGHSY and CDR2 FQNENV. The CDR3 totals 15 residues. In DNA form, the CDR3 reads TGTGCCAGCAGCCAAGGGATGGAGGACCATCAGCCCCAGCATTTT. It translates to CASSQGMEDHQPQHF.

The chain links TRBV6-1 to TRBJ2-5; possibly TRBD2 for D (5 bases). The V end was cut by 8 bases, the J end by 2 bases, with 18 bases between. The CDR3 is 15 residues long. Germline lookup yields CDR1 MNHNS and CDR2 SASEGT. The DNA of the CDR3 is TGTGCCAGCCCAAGAGCCCCGGCGGGTCAAGAGACCCAGTACTTC. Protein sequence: CASPRAPAGQETQYF.

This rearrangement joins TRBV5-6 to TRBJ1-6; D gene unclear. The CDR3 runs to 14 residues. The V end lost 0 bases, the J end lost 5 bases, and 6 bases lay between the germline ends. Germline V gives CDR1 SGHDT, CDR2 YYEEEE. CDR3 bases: TGTGCCAGCAGCTTGGTTGGGGATAATTCACCCCTCCACTTT. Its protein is CASSLVGDNSPLHF.

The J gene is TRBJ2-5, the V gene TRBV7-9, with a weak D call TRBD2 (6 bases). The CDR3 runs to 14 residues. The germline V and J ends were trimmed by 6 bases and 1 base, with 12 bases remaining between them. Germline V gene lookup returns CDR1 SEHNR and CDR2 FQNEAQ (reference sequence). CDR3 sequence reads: CASSPAGVQETQYF. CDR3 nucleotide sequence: TGTGCCAGCAGTCCAGCGGGCGTCCAAGAGACCCAGTACTTC.

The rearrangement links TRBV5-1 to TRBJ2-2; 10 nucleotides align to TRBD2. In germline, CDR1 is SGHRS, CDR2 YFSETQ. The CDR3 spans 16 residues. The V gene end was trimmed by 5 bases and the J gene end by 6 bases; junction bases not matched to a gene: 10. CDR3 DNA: TGCGCCAGCAGTCTTGGAGGAGGACTAGCGGCCGGGGAGCTGTTTTTT. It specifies CASSLGGGLAAGELFF.

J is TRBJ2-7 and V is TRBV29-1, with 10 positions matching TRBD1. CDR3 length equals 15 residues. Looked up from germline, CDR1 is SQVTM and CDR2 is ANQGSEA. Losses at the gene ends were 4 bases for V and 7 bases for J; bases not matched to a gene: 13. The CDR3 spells CSVGLMTGGAGEQYF. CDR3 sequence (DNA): TGCAGCGTTGGCCTGATGACAGGGGGCGCGGGGGAGCAGTACTTC.

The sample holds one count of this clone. The CDR3 sequence: CASSLPGQDSGANVLTF. Written as DNA, the CDR3 is TGCGCCAGCAGCTTGCCGGGACAGGACTCTGGGGCCAACGTCCTGACTTTC. The chain uses TRBV5-1 and TRBJ2-6, with TRBD1 matching over 8 bases. After removal of 1 base from V and 0 bases from J, the junction contained 3 bases not matched to a gene. Germline loops: CDR1 SGHRS, CDR2 YFSETQ. The CDR3 contains 17 residues.

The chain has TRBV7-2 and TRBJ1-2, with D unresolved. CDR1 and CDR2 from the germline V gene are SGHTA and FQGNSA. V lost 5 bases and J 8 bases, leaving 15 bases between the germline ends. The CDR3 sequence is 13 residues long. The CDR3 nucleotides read TGTGCCAGCAGCCCTGACGATTTCGGGGGCTACACCTTC. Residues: CASSPDDFGGYTF.

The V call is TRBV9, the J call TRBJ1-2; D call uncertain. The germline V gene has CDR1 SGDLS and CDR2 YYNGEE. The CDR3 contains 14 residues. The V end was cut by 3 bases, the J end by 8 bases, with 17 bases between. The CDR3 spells CASSERPAPGGYTF. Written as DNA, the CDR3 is TGTGCCAGCAGCGAGAGGCCGGCCCCCGGCGGCTACACCTTC.

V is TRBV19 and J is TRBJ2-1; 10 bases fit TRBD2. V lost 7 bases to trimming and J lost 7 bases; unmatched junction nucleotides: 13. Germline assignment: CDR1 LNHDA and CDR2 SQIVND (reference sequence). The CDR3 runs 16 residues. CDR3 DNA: TGTGCCAGTACCCCGGAGCGGGGGGGCTCGGGGAATGAGCAGTTCTTC. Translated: CASTPERGGSGNEQFF.

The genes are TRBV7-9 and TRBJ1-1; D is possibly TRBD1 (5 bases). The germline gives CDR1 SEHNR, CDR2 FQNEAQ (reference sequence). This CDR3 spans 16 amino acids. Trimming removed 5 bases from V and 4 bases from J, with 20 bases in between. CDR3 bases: TGTGCCAGCAGCCTCTTTTTTTTCCGGGACCCCACTGAAGCTTTCTTT. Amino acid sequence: CASSLFFFRDPTEAFF.